This TCR beta chain was profiled in a study of cytomegalovirus exposure and HLA in healthy donors. The PCR was carried out with 60 Vbeta primers and 13 Jbeta primers. Here immunoSEQ multiplex PCR was the method, and the copy in TCRdb shows in-frame clones only, minus some. This sample has approximately 100,000 clones, with roughly four fifths found just once. Findings and caveats of the study: Altogether, about 160 TCR beta chains were recorded as cytomegalovirus-associated. There was a cluster of highly shared sequence variants that was likely a sequencing artifact. Later analysis identified about 15,000 TCR beta sequences associated with HLA alleles, using a false discovery rate threshold of 0.05. Apart from CMV serostatus, no immune exposure information was available.

In regard to this clone: The target antigen is unknown.

The source material was PBMCs. The clonotype comes from a male donor in good health and CMV-seropositive.

As DNA, the CDR3 is TGCGCCAGCAGCCAAGAGCCCAGCGCCGCCGGGGAGACCCAGTACTTC. Translated, it gives CASSQEPSAAGETQYF. The chain combines TRBV4-3 with TRBJ2-5; D is uncertain. CDR1 is LGHNA and CDR2 is YSLEER in the germline V gene. The CDR3 runs to 16 residues. V was cut by 0 bases and J by 5 bases, with 16 bases left in between.